The source of this TCR beta chain is a study of identical twins. Study-wide results and caveats: Conclusions came from cross-sectional statistical analysis, not from following the same donors. Models underpredicted monozygotic twin sharing of out-of-frame TCR alpha.

CDR3 length: 17 amino acids. V was clipped by 2 bases and J by 6 bases, with 20 bases between them. This clonotype was counted between two and nine times. What it binds is not known. Template switching, a step in the protocol, added a universal primer site, and cDNA carried unique molecular identifiers. TCRdb passed the 5' RACE reads through MiXCR, listing each CDR3 protein once. Found here are some 460,000 distinct CDR3 sequences, 12% to 15% of them singletons; the top ten hold about 0.53%. These data were also reused for a study on yellow fever vaccine responses in identical twins.

The clonotype was recovered from a young woman in good health. This chain connects TRBV12-3 or TRBV12-4 to TRBJ2-1; a weak D match, TRBD1 (5 bases). The sample consisted of CD4+ T cells sorted from blood. CDR3 residues: CASSLLGSGAKGNEQFF. In DNA form, the CDR3 reads TGTGCCAGCAGTTTATTGGGCAGTGGGGCCAAGGGCAATGAGCAGTTCTTC.